One sample yielded the 8 T cell receptor beta chains listed below, sequenced in a study of cytomegalovirus exposure and HLA in healthy donors. The PCR ran on 60 Vbeta and 13 Jbeta primers. Only in-frame clones appear in the TCRdb table, and some are missing; sequencing was by immunoSEQ multiplex PCR. The sample holds some 160,000 clones, over 70% seen once. Sequenced material: PBMCs. Receptors were obtained from a middle-aged man in good health and CMV-seropositive.

The rearrangement uses TRBV11-3 and TRBJ2-1, with D perhaps TRBD2 (7 bases). V lost 3 bases and J lost 9, with 9 bases in between. The CDR3 length is 12 residues. Germline CDR1 reads SGHNT; CDR2 reads YENEEA. CDR3 sequence: CASSLGGLEQFF. Written as DNA, the CDR3 is TGTGCCAGCAGCTTGGGGGGGCTTGAGCAGTTCTTC.

The chain carries TRBV5-6 and TRBJ2-7; D unresolved. Germline loops: CDR1 SGHDT, CDR2 YYEEEE. Trimming left V 3 bases short and J 0 bases short, with 10 bases between. This CDR3 is built from 14 residues. This CDR3 is CASSSRRSSYEQYF. CDR3 sequence (DNA): TGTGCCAGCAGCTCTCGTCGGAGCTCCTACGAGCAGTACTTC.

The chain couples TRBV6-5 to TRBJ1-1; D unclear. Germline V gene data show CDR1 as MNHEY and CDR2 as SVGAGI. The CDR3 loop spans 13 amino acids. The germline V and J ends were trimmed by 5 bases and 6 bases, with 13 bases remaining between them. CDR3 sequence reads: CASSPPGIPEAFF. CDR3 bases: TGTGCCAGCAGTCCCCCGGGGATCCCTGAAGCTTTCTTT.

This clone came up once. V and J are TRBV13 and TRBJ2-1, with a possible D match to TRBD1 (5 bases). Trimming took off 6 bases at V and 2 bases at J, with 8 bases between the two ends. The CDR3 covers 13 residues. CDR1 is PRHDT and CDR2 is FYEKMQ in the germline V gene (reference sequence). CDR3 bases: TGTGCCAGCAGGGTAGGGGCCTACAATGAGCAGTTCTTC. Its translation is CASRVGAYNEQFF.

The chain recombines TRBV9 with TRBJ2-5; 8 bases are shared with TRBD2. V dropped 8 bases and J dropped 8; count of bases not matched to a gene: 11. This CDR3 is 13 amino acids long. Per the germline V gene, CDR1 is SGDLS and CDR2 is YYNGEE. CDR3 in DNA: TGTGCCAGTTCAGGAGCGGGGGCCCTCACCCAGTACTTC. Amino acid sequence: CASSGAGALTQYF.

The chain has TRBV4-3 and TRBJ1-6; no clear D. The CDR3 is 16 residues long. Trimming shortened V by 0 bases and J by 0 bases, and 6 bases separated the two germline ends. Germline V gene lookup returns CDR1 LGHNA and CDR2 YSLEER. DNA of the CDR3: TGCGCCAGCAGCCAAGAGCCTAGCTCCTATAATTCACCCCTCCACTTT. It specifies CASSQEPSSYNSPLHF.

This clone was picked up a small number of times. The gene calls are TRBV6-1 and TRBJ1-2, with D hard to call. Germline values: CDR1 MNHNS, CDR2 SASEGT. This CDR3 is built from 14 residues. V lost 0 bases to trimming and J lost 2 bases, with 7 bases between them. For the CDR3, the DNA is TGTGCCAGCAGTGAAGCGATGGGCAACTATGGCTACACCTTC. Translated: CASSEAMGNYGYTF.

The chain uses TRBV7-3 and TRBJ2-1, with 11 bases identical to TRBD2. Germline values: CDR1 SGHTA, CDR2 FQGTGA. J lost 6 bases, V lost 6 bases, and 7 bases had no gene match. The CDR3 is made up of 15 amino acids. CDR3: CASSYGTSGINEQFF. DNA for the CDR3: TGTGCCAGCAGTTACGGGACTAGCGGTATCAATGAGCAGTTCTTC. Drawing the rest from reference TRBV7-3 and TRBJ2-1, the complete variable domain is GAGVSQTPSNKVTEKGKYVELRCDPISGHTALYWYRQSLGQGPEFLIYFQGTGAADDSGLPNDRFFAVRPEGSVSTLKIQRTERGDSAVYLCASSYGTSGINEQFFGPGTRLTVL.